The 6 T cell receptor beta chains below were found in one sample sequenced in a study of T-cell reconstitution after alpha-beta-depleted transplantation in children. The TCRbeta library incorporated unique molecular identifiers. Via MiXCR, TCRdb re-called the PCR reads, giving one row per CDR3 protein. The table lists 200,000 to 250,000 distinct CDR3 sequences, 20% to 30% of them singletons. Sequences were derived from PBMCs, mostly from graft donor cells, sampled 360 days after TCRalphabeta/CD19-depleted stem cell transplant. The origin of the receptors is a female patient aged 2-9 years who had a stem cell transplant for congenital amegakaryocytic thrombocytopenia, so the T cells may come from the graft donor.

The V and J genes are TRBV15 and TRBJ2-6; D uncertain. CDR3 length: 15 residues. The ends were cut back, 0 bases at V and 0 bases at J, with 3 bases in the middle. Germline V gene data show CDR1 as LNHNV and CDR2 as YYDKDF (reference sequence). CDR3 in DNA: TGTGCCACCAGCAGAGACACCTCTGGGGCCAACGTCCTGACTTTC. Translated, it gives CATSRDTSGANVLTF.

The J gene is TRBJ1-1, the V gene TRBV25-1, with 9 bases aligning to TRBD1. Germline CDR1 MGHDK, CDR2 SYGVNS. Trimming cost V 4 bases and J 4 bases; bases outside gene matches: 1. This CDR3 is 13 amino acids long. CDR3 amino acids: CASSATGGTEAFF. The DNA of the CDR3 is TGTGCCAGCAGTGCGACAGGGGGCACTGAAGCTTTCTTT.

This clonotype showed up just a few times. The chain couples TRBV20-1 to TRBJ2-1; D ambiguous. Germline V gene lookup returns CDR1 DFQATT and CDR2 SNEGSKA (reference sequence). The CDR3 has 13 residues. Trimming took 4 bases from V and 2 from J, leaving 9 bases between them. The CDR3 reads CSAISGTYNEQFF. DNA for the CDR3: TGCAGTGCTATATCCGGCACCTACAATGAGCAGTTCTTC.

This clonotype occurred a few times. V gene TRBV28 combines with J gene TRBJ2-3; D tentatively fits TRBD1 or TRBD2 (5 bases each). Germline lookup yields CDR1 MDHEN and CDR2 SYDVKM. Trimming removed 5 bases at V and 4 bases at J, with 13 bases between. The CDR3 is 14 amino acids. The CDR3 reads CASSPRGNSDTQYF. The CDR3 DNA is TGTGCCAGCAGTCCGAGGGGAAACTCAGATACGCAGTATTTT.

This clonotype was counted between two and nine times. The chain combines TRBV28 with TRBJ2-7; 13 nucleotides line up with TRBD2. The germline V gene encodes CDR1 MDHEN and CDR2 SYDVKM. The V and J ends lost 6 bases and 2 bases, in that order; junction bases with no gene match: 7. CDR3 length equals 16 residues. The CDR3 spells CASRPIGLAGAYEQYF. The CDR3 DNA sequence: TGTGCCAGCAGACCTATCGGACTAGCGGGAGCCTACGAGCAGTACTTC.

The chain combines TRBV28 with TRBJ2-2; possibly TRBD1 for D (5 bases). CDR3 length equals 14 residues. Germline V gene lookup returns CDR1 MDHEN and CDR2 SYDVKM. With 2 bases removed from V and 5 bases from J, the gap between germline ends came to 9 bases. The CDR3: CASSLGAPTGELFF. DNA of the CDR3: TGTGCCAGCAGTTTAGGGGCCCCTACCGGGGAGCTGTTTTTT.